What follows is one TCR beta chain and its context. Its antigen is unidentified. The memory T cells were sequenced right after ex vivo isolation, without culture. Looked up from germline, CDR1 is MDHEN and CDR2 is SYDVKM. This CDR3 contains 16 residues. The germline V and J ends were trimmed by 1 base and 4 bases, with 14 bases remaining between them. The sample comes from a study of CD4 T cell repertoires in COVID-19. Study context: Other coronavirus spike proteins restimulated relabeled CFSE-low cells expanded with IL-2 for over 8 days. Study-wide points: Sharing of several most expanded SARS-CoV-2-reactive clonotypes across memory subsets suggested intraclonal diversification.

The repertoire was sequenced with immunoSEQ multiplex PCR; TCRdb's copy has only in-frame clones and lacks some. Here the sample spans about 75,000 clones, roughly 85% being singletons. The sequences come from CD4+ T cells from peripheral blood, collected after recovery from COVID-19. The chain employs TRBV28 and TRBJ2-1, with D perhaps matching TRBD2 (6 bases). The TCR comes from a human donor who had COVID-19. The CDR3 sequence: CASSLFKEGFYNEQFF. CDR3 nucleotides: TGTGCCAGCAGTTTATTCAAGGAGGGATTTTACAATGAGCAGTTCTTC.